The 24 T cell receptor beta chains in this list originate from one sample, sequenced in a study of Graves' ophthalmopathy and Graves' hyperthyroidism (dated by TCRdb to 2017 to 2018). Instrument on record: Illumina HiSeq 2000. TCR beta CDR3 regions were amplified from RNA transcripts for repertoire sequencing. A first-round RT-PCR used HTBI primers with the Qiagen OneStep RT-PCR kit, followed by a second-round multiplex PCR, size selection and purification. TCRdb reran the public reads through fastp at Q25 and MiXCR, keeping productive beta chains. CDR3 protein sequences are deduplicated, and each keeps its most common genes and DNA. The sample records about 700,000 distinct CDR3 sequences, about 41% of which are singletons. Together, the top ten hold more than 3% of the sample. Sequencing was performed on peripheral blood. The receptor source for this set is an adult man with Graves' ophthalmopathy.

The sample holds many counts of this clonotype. CDR3 region: CASSSLSGNTIYF. CDR3 DNA: TGTGCCAGCAGTTCCCTCTCTGGAAACACCATATATTTT. The V and J genes are TRBV12-3 or TRBV12-4 and TRBJ1-3; D not certain. The V end was cut by 4 bases, the J end by 0 bases, with 4 bases between. The CDR3 is made up of 13 amino acids.

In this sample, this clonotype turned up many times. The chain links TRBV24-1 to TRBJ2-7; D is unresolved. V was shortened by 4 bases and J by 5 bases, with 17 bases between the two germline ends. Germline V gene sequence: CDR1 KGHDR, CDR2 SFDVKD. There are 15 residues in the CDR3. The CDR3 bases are TGTGCCACCAGTGACGGATCCCGTTACCGTGACGAGCAGTACTTC. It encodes CATSDGSRYRDEQYF.

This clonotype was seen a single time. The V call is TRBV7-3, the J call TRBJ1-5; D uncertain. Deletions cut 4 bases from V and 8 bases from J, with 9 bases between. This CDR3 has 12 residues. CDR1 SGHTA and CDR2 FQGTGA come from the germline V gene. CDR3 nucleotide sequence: TGTGCCAGCAGCTCCGGACTAGAGCCCCAGCATTTT. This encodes CASSSGLEPQHF.

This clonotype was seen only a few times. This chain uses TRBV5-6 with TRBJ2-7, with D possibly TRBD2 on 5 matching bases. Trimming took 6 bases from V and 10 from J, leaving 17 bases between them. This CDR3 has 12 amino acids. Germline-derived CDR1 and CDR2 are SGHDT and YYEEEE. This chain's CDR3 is CASNTGSGYQYF. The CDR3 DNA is TGTGCCAGCAACACGGGGTCCGGATATCAGTACTTC.

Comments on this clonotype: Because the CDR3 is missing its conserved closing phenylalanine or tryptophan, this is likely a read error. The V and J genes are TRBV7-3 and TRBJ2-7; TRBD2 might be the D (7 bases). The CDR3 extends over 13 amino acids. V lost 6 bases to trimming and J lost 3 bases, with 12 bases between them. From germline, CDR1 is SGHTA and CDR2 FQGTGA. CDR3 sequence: CASSKGEGYEQYL. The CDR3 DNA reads TGTGCCAGCAGTAAGGGGGAGGGCTACGAGCAGTACCTC.

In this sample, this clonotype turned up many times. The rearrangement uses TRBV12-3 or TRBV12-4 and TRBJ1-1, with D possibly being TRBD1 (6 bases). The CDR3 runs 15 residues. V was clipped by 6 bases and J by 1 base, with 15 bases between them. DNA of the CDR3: TGTGCCAGCAGCCGCCACACGACAGGGAACACTGAAGCTTTCTTT. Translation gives CASSRHTTGNTEAFF.

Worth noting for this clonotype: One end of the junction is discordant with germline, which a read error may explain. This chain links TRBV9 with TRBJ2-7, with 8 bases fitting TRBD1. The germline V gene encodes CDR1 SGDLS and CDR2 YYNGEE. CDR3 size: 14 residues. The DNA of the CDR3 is TGTGCCAGCAGCGTAGGCAGGGGGCCCGACGAGCAGTGCTTC. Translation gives CASSVGRGPDEQCF.

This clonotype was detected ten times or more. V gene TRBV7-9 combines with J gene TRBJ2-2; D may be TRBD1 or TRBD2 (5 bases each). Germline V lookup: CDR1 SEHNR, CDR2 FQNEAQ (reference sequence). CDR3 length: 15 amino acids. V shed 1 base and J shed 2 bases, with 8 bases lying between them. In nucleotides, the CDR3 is TGTGCCAGCAGCTTAGGGGACCGCAACACCGGGGAGCTGTTTTTT. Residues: CASSLGDRNTGELFF.

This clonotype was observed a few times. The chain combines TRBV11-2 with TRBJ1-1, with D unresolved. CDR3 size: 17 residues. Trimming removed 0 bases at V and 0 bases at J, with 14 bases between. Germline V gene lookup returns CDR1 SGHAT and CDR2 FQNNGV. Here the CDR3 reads CASSLEVVGVMNTEAFF. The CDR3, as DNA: TGTGCCAGCAGCTTAGAGGTGGTGGGCGTAATGAACACTGAAGCTTTCTTT.

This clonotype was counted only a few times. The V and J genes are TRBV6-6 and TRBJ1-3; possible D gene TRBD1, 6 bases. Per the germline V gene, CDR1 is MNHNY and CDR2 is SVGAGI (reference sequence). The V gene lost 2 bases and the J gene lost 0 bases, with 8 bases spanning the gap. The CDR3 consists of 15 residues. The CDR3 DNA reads TGTGCCAGCAGTTACGACAGGTCCTCTGGAAACACCATATATTTT. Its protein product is CASSYDRSSGNTIYF.

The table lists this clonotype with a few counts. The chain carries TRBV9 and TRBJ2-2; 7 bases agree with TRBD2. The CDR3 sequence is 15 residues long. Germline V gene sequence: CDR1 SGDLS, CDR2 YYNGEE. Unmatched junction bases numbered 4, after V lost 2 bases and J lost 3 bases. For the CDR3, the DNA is TGTGCCAGCAGCGTGACGGGGGGATACACCGGGGAGCTGTTTTTT. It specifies CASSVTGGYTGELFF. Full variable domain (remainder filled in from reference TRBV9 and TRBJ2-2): DSGVTQTPKHLITATGQRVTLRCSPRSGDLSVYWYQQSLDQGLQFLIQYYNGEERAKGNILERFSAQQFPDLHSELNLSSLELGDSALYFCASSVTGGYTGELFFGEGSRLTVL.

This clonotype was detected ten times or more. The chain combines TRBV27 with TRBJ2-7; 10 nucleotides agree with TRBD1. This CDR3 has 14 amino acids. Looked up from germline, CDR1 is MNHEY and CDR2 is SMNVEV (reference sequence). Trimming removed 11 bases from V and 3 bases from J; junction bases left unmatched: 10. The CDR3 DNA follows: TGTGCCGCGAAGGGGACAGGGGCCCTCTACGAGCAGTACTTC. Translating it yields CAAKGTGALYEQYF.

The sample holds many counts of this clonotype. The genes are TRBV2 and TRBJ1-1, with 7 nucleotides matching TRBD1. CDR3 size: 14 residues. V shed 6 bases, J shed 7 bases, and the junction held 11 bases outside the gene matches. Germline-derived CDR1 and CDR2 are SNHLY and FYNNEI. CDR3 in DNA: TGTGCCAGCAGCGCCGCATACGGACAGGTTGAAGCTTTCTTT. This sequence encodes CASSAAYGQVEAFF.

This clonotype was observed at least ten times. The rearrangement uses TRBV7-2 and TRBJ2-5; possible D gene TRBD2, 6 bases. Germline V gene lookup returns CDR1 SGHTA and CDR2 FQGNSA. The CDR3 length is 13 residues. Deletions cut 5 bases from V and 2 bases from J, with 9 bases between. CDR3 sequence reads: CASSPGGQETQYF. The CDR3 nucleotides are TGTGCCAGCAGCCCCGGGGGTCAAGAGACCCAGTACTTC. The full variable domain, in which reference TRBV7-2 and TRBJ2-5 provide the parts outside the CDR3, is GAGVSQSPSNKVTEKGKDVELRCDPISGHTALYWYRQSLGQGLEFLIYFQGNSAPDKSGLPSDRFSAERTGGSVSTLTIQRTQQEDSAVYLCASSPGGQETQYFGPGTRLLVL.

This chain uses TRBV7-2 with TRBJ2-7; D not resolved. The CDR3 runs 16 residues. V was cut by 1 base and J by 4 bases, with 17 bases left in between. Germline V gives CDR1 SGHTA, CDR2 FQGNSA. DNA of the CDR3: TGTGCCAGCAGCTTAGATAGTGCCCGGATTTATTACGAGCAGTACTTC. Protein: CASSLDSARIYYEQYF.

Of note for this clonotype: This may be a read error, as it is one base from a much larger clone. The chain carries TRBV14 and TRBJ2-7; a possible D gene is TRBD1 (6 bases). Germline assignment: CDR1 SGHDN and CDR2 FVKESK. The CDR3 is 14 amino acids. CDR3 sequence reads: CASGQVAGALEQYF. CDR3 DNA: TGTGCCAGCGGCCAAGTGGCAGGGGCCCTCGAGCAGTACTTC. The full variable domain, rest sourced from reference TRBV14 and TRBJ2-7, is EAGVTQFPSHSVIEKGQTVTLRCDPISGHDNLYWYRRVMGKEIKFLLHFVKESKQDESGMPNNRFLAERTGGTYSTLKVQPAELEDSGVYFCASGQVAGALEQYFGPGTRLTVT.

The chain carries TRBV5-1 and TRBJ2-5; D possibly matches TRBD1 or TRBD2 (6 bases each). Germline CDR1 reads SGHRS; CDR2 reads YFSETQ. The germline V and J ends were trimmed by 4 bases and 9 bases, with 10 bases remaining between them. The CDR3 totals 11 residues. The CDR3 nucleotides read TGCGCCAGCAGCCGGGGGCAGGCCCAGTACTTC. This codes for CASSRGQAQYF.

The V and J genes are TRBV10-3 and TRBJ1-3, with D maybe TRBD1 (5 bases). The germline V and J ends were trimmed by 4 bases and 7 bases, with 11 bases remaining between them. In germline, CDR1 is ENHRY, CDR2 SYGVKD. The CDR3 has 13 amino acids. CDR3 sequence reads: CAISGQGTNTIYF. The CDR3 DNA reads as TGTGCCATCAGTGGGCAGGGAACGAACACCATATATTTT.

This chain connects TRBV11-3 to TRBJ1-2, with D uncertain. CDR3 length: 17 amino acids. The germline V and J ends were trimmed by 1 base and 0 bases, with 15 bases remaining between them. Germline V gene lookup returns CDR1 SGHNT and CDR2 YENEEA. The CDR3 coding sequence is TGTGCCAGCAGCTTAGTAATGGACCTTTCTACTAACTATGGCTACACCTTC. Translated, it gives CASSLVMDLSTNYGYTF.

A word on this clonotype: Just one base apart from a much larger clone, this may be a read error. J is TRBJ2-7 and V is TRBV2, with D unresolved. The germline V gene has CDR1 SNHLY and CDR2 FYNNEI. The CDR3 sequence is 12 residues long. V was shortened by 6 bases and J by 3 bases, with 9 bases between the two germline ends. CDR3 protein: CASSQNLYEQYF. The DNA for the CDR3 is TGTGCCAGCAGCCAGAACCTCTACGAGCAGTACTTC.

The chain's CDR3 is CATSDRQDQETQYF. CDR3 in DNA: TGTGCCACCAGTGATCGGCAGGACCAAGAGACCCAGTACTTC. The gene calls are TRBV24-1 and TRBJ2-5; the D is unclear. CDR3 length: 14 amino acids. Deletions cut 3 bases from V and 0 bases from J, with 7 bases between. Germline-derived CDR1 and CDR2 are KGHDR and SFDVKD.

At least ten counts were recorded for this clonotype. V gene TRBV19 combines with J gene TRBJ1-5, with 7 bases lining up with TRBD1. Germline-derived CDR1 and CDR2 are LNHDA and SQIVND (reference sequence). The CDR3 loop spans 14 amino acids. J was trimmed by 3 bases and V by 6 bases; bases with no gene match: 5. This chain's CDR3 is CASRRQGANQPQHF. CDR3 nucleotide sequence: TGTGCCAGTAGGAGACAGGGTGCCAATCAGCCCCAGCATTTT.

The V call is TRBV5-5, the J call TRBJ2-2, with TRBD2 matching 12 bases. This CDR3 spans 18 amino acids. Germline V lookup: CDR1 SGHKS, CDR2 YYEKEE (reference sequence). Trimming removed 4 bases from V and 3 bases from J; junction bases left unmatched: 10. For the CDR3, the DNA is TGTGCCAGCAGCCTTGGACTAGCGGGAATATACGACACCGGGGAGCTGTTTTTT. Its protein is CASSLGLAGIYDTGELFF.

CDR3: CASSLATGTGVGQPQYF. CDR3 nucleotides: TGTGCCAGCAGCTTAGCGACCGGGACAGGGGTGGGTCAGCCCCAGTACTTC. The V and J genes are TRBV7-9 and TRBJ2-5; 10 positions agree with TRBD1. CDR3 length: 17 amino acids. V shed 0 bases, J shed 9 bases, and the junction held 13 bases outside the gene matches. Germline V lookup: CDR1 SEHNR, CDR2 FQNEAQ (reference sequence).